The present entry profiles one TCR beta chain with its context. An end of the junction does not agree with germline; a read error may underlie this. It was unsorted whole blood that yielded blood RNA, and germline DNA was also extracted. These data are taken from a study of tumor-infiltrating lymphocytes in primary liver carcinoma. Study as a whole: Each of the growths was stage T1-T3 N0M0, extending about 4.2 to 10 cm across.

From approximately 0.5 ug of total RNA, TCR beta-specific cDNA was reverse-transcribed using a constant-region primer. Libraries of TCR beta came from three nested multiplex PCR rounds with slightly modified ARM-PCR. A C-beta reverse primer was combined with TRBV1-TRBV30 forward primers in the first two PCR rounds, and each round had about 10 cycles. TCRdb itself ran the multiplex PCR reads through MiXCR, one entry per CDR3 protein. The sample carries approximately 320,000 distinct CDR3 sequences, about 50% recorded once. CDR3 size: 12 residues. The germline gives CDR1 SGHAT, CDR2 FQNNGV. Sequenced material: peripheral blood. The chain carries TRBV11-2 and TRBJ2-1, with D uncertain. The sequence derives from a woman in her thirties with primary liver carcinoma and hepatitis B virus infection. The DNA for the CDR3 is TGTGTCAGCAGCTCGAGTGCGAATGAGCAGTTCTTC. This translates into CVSSSSANEQFF.